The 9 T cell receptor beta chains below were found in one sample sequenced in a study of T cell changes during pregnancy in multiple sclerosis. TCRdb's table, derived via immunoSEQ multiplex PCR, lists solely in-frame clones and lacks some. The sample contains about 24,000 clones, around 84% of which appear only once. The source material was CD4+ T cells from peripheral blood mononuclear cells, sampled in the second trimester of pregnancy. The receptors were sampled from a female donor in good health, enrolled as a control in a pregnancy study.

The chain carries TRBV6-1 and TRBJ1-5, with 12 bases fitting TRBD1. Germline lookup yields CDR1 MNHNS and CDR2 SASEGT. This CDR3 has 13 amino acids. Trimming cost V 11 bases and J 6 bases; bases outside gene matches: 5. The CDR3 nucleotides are TGTGCCGTACGGGACAGGGGGCTTCAGCCCCAGCATTTT. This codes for CAVRDRGLQPQHF.

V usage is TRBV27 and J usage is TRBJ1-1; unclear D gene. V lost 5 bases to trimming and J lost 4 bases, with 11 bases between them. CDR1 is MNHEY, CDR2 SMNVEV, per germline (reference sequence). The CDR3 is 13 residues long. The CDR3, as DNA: TGTGCCAGCAGTCCCCTTGAGGTCACTGAAGCTTTCTTT. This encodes CASSPLEVTEAFF.

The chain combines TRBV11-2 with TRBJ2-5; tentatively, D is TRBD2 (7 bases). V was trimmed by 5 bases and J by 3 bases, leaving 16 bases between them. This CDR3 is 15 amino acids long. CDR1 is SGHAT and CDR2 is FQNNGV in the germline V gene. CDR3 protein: CASSPGGAVEETQYF. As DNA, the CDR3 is TGTGCCAGCAGCCCTGGGGGGGCAGTGGAAGAGACCCAGTACTTC.

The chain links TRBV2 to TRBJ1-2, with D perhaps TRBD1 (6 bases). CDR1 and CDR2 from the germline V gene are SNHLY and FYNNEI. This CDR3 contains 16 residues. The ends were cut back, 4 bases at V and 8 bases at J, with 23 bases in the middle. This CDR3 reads CASSAPRGSGLGGYTF. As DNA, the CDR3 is TGTGCCAGCAGTGCACCCAGGGGATCGGGTCTAGGAGGCTACACCTTC. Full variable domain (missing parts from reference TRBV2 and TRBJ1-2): EPEVTQTPSHQVTQMGQEVILRCVPISNHLYFYWYRQILGQKVEFLVSFYNNEISEKSEIFDDQFSVERPDGSNFTLKIRSTKLEDSAMYFCASSAPRGSGLGGYTFGSGTRLTVV.

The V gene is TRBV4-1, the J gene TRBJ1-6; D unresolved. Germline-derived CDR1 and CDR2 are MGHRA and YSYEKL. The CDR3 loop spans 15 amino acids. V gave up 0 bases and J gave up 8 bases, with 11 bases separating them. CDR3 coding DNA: TGCGCCAGCAGCCAAGATCGTGCCAGTTATTCACCCCTCCACTTT. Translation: CASSQDRASYSPLHF.

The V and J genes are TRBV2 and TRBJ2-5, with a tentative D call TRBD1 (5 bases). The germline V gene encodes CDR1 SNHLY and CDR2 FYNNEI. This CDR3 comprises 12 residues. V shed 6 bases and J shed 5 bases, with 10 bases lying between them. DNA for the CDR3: TGTGCCAGCAGCGCCAAGGGGGAGACCCAGTACTTC. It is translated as CASSAKGETQYF.

The CDR3 region is CSGDSGGEGYTF. The CDR3 DNA reads as TGCAGCGGCGATTCGGGGGGCGAGGGCTACACCTTC. J is TRBJ1-2 and V is TRBV29-1; D is perhaps TRBD1 (6 bases). Trimming shortened V by 7 bases and J by 8 bases, and 17 bases separated the two germline ends. The CDR3 has 12 amino acids. Germline CDR1 SQVTM, CDR2 ANQGSEA.

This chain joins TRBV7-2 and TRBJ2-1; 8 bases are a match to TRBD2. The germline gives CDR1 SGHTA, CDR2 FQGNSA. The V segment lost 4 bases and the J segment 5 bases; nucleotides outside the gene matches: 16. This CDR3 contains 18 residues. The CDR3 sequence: CASSSHESGGPDDNEQFF. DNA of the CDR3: TGTGCCAGCAGCTCTCACGAAAGCGGGGGCCCCGACGACAATGAGCAGTTCTTC.

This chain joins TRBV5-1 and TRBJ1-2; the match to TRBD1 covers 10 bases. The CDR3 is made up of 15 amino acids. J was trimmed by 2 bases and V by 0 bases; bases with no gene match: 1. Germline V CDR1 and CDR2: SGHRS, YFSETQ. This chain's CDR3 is CASSLAGQGNYGYTF. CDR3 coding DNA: TGCGCCAGCAGCTTGGCGGGACAGGGGAACTATGGCTACACCTTC.